This T cell receptor (beta chain) was sequenced for a study of Graves' ophthalmopathy and Graves' hyperthyroidism. Study in general: At initial diagnosis, peripheral blood was obtained, and this preceded any treatment.

Orbital computed tomography and thyroid ultrasound, along with TRAb, serum thyroxine and clinical symptoms, underpinned diagnosis. As the template, RNA transcripts were used to amplify TCR beta CDR3 regions. Following a first-round RT-PCR that used HTBI primers, a second-round multiplex PCR was carried out. TCRdb redid the calling of the multiplex PCR reads with MiXCR, one entry per CDR3 protein. The data hold fewer than 350,000 distinct CDR3 sequences, with 15% to 20% observed a single time. Whole-study results and caveats: Discriminating ophthalmopathy from stable hyperthyroidism, a 13-signature model attained a sensitivity of under 90% and a specificity of around 77%. Among expanded thyroid clonotypes above 0.001 frequency, most also occurred in blood.

This CDR3 has 16 residues. The germline V gene encodes CDR1 MNHEY and CDR2 SMNVEV (reference sequence). V was trimmed by 5 bases and J by 11 bases, leaving 25 bases between them. This clonotype appeared many times. The antigen remains undetermined. Given a much more abundant clone one base away, this may be a read error. The chain carries TRBV27 and TRBJ2-4; D is perhaps TRBD2 (6 bases). The source is an adult man with Graves' ophthalmopathy. Input material: peripheral blood. The CDR3 loop reads CASSPHAGRGLDVQYF. CDR3 DNA: TGTGCCAGCAGTCCCCACGCAGGGCGGGGACTGGACGTTCAGTACTTC.